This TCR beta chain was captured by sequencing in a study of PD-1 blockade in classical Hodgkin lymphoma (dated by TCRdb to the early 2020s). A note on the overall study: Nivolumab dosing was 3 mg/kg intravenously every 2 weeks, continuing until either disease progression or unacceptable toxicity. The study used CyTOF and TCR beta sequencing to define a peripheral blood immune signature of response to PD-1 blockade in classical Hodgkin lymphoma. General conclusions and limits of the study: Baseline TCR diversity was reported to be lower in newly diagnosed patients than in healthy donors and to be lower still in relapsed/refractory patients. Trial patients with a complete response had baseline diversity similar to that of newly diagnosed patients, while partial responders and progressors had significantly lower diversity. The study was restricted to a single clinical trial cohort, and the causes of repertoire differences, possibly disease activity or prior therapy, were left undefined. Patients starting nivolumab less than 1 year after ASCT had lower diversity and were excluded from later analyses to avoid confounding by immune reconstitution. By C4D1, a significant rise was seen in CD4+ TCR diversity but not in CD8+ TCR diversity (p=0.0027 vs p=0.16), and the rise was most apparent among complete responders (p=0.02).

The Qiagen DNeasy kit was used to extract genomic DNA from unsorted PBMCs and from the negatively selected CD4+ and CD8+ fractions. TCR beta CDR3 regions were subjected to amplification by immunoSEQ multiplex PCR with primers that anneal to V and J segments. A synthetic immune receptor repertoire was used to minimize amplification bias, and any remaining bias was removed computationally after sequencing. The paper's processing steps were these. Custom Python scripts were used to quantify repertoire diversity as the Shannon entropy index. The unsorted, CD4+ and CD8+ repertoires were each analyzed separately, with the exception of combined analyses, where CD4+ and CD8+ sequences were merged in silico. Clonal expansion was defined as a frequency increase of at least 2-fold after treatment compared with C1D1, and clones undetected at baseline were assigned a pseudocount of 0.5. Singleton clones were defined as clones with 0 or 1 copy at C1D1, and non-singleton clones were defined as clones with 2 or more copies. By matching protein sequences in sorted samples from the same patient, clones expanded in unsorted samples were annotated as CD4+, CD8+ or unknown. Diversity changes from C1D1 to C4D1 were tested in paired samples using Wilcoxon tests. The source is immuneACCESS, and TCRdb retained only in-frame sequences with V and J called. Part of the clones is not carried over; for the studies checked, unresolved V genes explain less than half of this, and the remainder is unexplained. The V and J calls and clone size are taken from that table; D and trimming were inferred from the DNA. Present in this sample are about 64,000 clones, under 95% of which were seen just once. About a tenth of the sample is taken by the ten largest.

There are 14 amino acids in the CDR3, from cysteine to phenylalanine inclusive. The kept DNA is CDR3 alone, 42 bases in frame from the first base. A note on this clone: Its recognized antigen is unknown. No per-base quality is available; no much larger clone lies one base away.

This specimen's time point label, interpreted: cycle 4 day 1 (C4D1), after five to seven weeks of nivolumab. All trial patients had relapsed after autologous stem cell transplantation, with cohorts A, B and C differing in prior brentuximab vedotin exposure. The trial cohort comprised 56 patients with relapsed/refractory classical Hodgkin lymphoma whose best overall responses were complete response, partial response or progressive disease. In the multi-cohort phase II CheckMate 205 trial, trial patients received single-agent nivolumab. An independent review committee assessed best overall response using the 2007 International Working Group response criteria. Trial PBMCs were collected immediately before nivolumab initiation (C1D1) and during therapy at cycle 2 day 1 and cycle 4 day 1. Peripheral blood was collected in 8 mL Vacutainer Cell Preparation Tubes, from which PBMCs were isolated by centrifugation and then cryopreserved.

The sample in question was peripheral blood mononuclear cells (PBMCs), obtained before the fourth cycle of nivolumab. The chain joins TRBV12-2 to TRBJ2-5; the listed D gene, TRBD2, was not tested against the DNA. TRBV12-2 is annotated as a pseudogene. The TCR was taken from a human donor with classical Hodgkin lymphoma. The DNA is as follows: TGTGCAAGTCGGGGGGGTCCTGGGCAAGAGACCCAGTACTTC. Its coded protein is CASRGGPGQETQYF.